The entry below gives a single TCR beta chain sequence along with its context. What it binds is unknown. The germline V gene has CDR1 ENHRY and CDR2 SYGVKD. The germline V and J ends were trimmed by 5 bases and 10 bases, with 18 bases remaining between them. This CDR3 has 14 amino acids. This specimen comes from a study of T-cell memory formation after mild COVID-19. Study at large: TCR clusters mostly belonged to single donors.

TCRdb itself ran the 5' RACE reads through MiXCR, one entry per CDR3 protein. The repertoire includes 120,000 to 150,000 distinct CDR3 sequences, roughly 21% of them detected once, and about 2% sits in the top ten. General observations from the study: Whether second-wave clones peaking at day 37 were SARS-CoV-2 specific went unconfirmed.

Sequencing used PBMCs or a T cell subset sorted from them (not recorded which). The receptor was derived from an adult woman who had mild COVID-19 (a few samples of this study predate the infection). Cell type and time point are not known. The chain couples TRBV10-3 to TRBJ2-1; perhaps TRBD1 as D (5 bases). The CDR3 bases are TGTGCCATCAGTAACCAACAGGCGCTCGGGGAGCAGTTCTTC. It translates to CAISNQQALGEQFF.